The clone carrying this TCR beta chain was found once. The data stem from a study of blood T cell repertoires in COVID-19. The wider study: Some COVID-19 samples were acute and others convalescent; all came from the United States, Italy and Spain. PBMCs, B-cell-depleted T cells, or T cells provided the cDNA or gDNA that made up the material.

Original methodology: Nucleated cell number was recorded as an estimate derived from reference gene primer amplification. Here immunoSEQ multiplex PCR was the method, and the copy in TCRdb shows in-frame clones only, minus some. V and J calls and clone size are given by that table; D and trimming were obtained from the DNA. The table includes under 300,000 clones, approximately 91% detected once. Sequencing was carried out using peripheral blood. This TCR was recovered from a woman aged 25 to 39 with acute or convalescent COVID-19.

For the CDR3, the DNA is TGTGCCATCACAGGAACCCTGACCTACGAGCAGTACTTC. Its translation is CAITGTLTYEQYF. The chain combines TRBV10-3 with TRBJ2-7; D unresolved. The germline V and J ends were trimmed by 7 bases and 2 bases, with 12 bases remaining between them. The CDR3 length is 13 residues. The germline gives CDR1 ENHRY, CDR2 SYGVKD.